This is a list of T cell receptor beta chains from one sample in a study of technical replicates of blood from a few donors. Some clones are missing from TCRdb's copy, which holds only in-frame ones; the method was immunoSEQ multiplex PCR. This sample has 70,000 to 75,000 clones; 85% to 95% occur once, and the top ten carry approximately 0.26%. Sample: T cells isolated from PBMCs. These receptors were taken from a human donor in good health. Each CDR3 is given with its conserved first and last residue. The order of the fields is J gene, V gene, CDR3 protein.

>TRBJ2-7|TRBV6-6
CASSRDTNYEQYF
>TRBJ2-7|TRBV7-2
CASSLVTGPYEQYF
>TRBJ2-7|TRBV7-2
CASSPPGLAAVKSSYEQYF
>TRBJ1-2|TRBV29-1
CSVTGGEGYGYTF
>TRBJ2-1|TRBV28
CASSFIQPGLAGDREFF
>TRBJ1-1|TRBV6-5
CASSQDRNTEAFF
>TRBJ1-4|TRBV13
CASSPPRREATNEKLFF
>TRBJ2-3|TRBV5-1
CASRPGTGGDTQYF
>TRBJ2-7|TRBV2
CASRQDSYEQYF
>TRBJ1-5|TRBV9
CASSVGQGGQPQHF
>TRBJ2-1|TRBV5-6
CASSLGLGQGDNEQFF
>TRBJ2-7|TRBV5-1
CASSRGEPGYEQYF
>TRBJ1-5|TRBV18
CASSSGRDSNQPQHF
>TRBJ2-3|TRBV5-4
CASSLYPDTQYF
>TRBJ2-5|TRBV21-1
CASIPDKGGRETQYF
>TRBJ1-2|TRBV19
CASSITGKGGYGYTF
>TRBJ1-6|TRBV28
CASSLGQVYGPLHF
>TRBJ2-2|TRBV5-1
CASSTYKHGELFF
>TRBJ1-5|TRBV7-2
CASSASSGPNQPQHF
>TRBJ1-1|TRBV11-2
CASSVQVNTEAFF
>TRBJ1-4|TRBV4-1
CASSPNRQGQNEKLFF
>TRBJ2-5|TRBV27
CASSLAGQEETQYF
>TRBJ1-5|TRBV4-1
CASSLRTGTHQPQHF
>TRBJ2-5|TRBV5-1
CASSLRGDRETQYF
>TRBJ1-4|TRBV7-2
CASSARGEGGEKLFF
>TRBJ2-3|TRBV27
CASSWGTSRRAQYF
>TRBJ1-5|TRBV10-3
CAISDPTGWGNQPQHF
>TRBJ2-5|TRBV10-3
CAISKRDQETQYF
>TRBJ2-2|TRBV19
CASSIERGNTGELFF
>TRBJ2-2|TRBV5-5
CASSLSPSDTGELFF
>TRBJ2-1|TRBV4-1
CASSPPTMVEQFF
>TRBJ1-1|TRBV25-1
CASSEGAGPPGSEAFF
>TRBJ2-1|TRBV19
CASSRYGSDNEQFF
>TRBJ2-7|TRBV11-3
CASSLAGTGSYEQYF
>TRBJ2-7|TRBV6-5
CASRTRELAYEQYF
>TRBJ2-7|TRBV6-1
CASSEVAGAYEQYF
>TRBJ2-7|TRBV7-6
CASAGGLKSYEQYF
>TRBJ1-1|TRBV5-4
CASSQPQTAQIEAFF
>TRBJ1-5|TRBV29-1
CSVVSGQGPHQPQHF
>TRBJ2-5|TRBV2
CASIEELAETQYF
>TRBJ2-7|TRBV6-1
CASSLYEQYF
>TRBJ2-3|TRBV4-1
CASSQSPAGSTDTQYF